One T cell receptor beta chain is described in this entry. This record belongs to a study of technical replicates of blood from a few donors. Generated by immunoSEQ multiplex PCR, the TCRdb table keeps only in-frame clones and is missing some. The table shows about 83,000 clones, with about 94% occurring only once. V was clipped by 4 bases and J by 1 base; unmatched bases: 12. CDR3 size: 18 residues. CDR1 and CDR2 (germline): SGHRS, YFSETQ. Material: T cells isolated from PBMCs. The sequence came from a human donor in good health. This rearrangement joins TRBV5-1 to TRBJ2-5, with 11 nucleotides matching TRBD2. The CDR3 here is CASSLPNGLAGFQETQYF. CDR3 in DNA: TGCGCCAGCAGCCTACCTAATGGACTAGCGGGTTTCCAAGAGACCCAGTACTTC.